This TCR beta chain was recovered during a study of identical twins. Findings and limits, study-wide: Those out-of-frame alpha sequences shared by twins showed an excess of low generation probability.

This clonotype was seen repeatedly, ten times or more. Its cognate antigen is unknown. The CDR3 is 15 residues long. Germline CDR1 SQVTM, CDR2 ANQGSEA. The V end was cut by 7 bases, the J end by 0 bases, with 16 bases between. TCRdb ran MiXCR on the 5' RACE reads and lists one entry per CDR3 protein. The profile shows 250,000 or so distinct CDR3 sequences, 6% to 8.5% of them singletons. This sample was also put to use in a study of yellow fever vaccine responses in identical twins.

The sequenced sample consisted of CD8+ T cells sorted from blood. The chain recombines TRBV29-1 with TRBJ2-4; D assignment may be TRBD1 or TRBD2 (5 bases each). The receptor was derived from a woman between 18 and 29 years old in good health. For the CDR3, the DNA is TGCAGCGCTATAGGGACCGCCTTAGCCAAAAACATTCAGTACTTC. Its protein product is CSAIGTALAKNIQYF.